The 16 T cell receptor beta chains reported below all come from one sample, sequenced in a study of cytomegalovirus exposure and HLA in healthy donors. With 60 Vbeta and 13 Jbeta primers, the PCR was carried out. Method: immunoSEQ multiplex PCR; TCRdb's copy keeps in-frame clones and lacks some. The data hold 150,000 to 200,000 clones, with around 80% observed a single time. Sample: PBMCs. These receptors were collected from a woman in her twenties or thirties in good health and CMV-seronegative.

The V call is TRBV6-5, the J call TRBJ1-1; D perhaps matches TRBD1 (6 bases). This CDR3 is 16 amino acids long. The V end was cut by 0 bases, the J end by 4 bases, with 15 bases between. Germline CDR1 and CDR2: MNHEY and SVGAGI. CDR3 residues: CASSYSSQGFGTEAFF. In DNA form, the CDR3 reads TGTGCCAGCAGTTACTCCTCACAGGGATTCGGCACTGAAGCTTTCTTT.

The chain is built from TRBV2 and TRBJ2-4, with TRBD2 matching 12 bases. V trimming: 0 bases; J trimming: 2 bases; junction bases outside the gene matches: 5. Germline V gene sequence: CDR1 SNHLY, CDR2 FYNNEI. The CDR3 spans 18 residues. The CDR3, as DNA: TGTGCCAGCAGTGAAGCGGGTACTAGCGGGGGGCCCAAAAACATTCAGTACTTC. It is translated as CASSEAGTSGGPKNIQYF.

This clone has only one observation. This sequence joins TRBV10-1 and TRBJ2-5; the match to TRBD1 covers 9 bases. V lost 6 bases to trimming and J lost 8 bases; unmatched junction nucleotides: 7. The V gene's germline CDR1 is WNHNN and CDR2 SYGVQD (reference sequence). The CDR3 has 13 amino acids. The CDR3 bases are TGCGCCAGCAGCCGGGACAGGGTGGAAACCCAGTACTTC. Its protein is CASSRDRVETQYF.

The chain joins TRBV4-2 to TRBJ2-6; D gene uncertain. V was trimmed by 1 base and J by 0 bases, leaving 13 bases between them. The CDR3 contains 18 residues. Germline V lookup: CDR1 LGHNA, CDR2 YNFKEQ. CDR3 amino acids: CASSQARVSNSGANVLTF. The CDR3 DNA reads TGTGCCAGCAGCCAAGCTAGAGTCAGCAACTCTGGGGCCAACGTCCTGACTTTC.

The chain uses TRBV5-1 and TRBJ2-5, with D perhaps matching TRBD1 (6 bases). From germline, CDR1 is SGHRS and CDR2 YFSETQ. The CDR3 extends over 13 amino acids. V was cut by 4 bases and J by 3 bases, with 10 bases left in between. Here the CDR3 reads CASSLGQKETQYF. CDR3 DNA sequence: TGCGCCAGCAGCCTCGGACAGAAAGAGACCCAGTACTTC.

This rearrangement joins TRBV10-1 to TRBJ1-4; 8 bases line up with TRBD1. The CDR3 consists of 14 residues. Germline trimming cut 2 bases from V and 8 bases from J; bases unmatched to any gene: 4. Germline V gene lookup returns CDR1 WNHNN and CDR2 SYGVQD (reference sequence). CDR3 in amino acids: CASSEGQGVEKLFF. The CDR3 nucleotides are TGCGCCAGCAGTGAGGGACAGGGAGTCGAAAAACTGTTTTTT.

The chain employs TRBV28 and TRBJ2-7; the match to TRBD1 covers 8 bases. With V trimmed by 5 bases and J by 7 bases, 10 bases remained unmatched. The CDR3 has 14 residues. Germline assignment: CDR1 MDHEN and CDR2 SYDVKM. CDR3 in amino acids: CASSLGTGGMEQYF. The CDR3 DNA is TGTGCCAGCAGTCTTGGGACAGGAGGTATGGAGCAGTACTTC.

V usage is TRBV7-3 and J usage is TRBJ2-5; perhaps TRBD2 as D (5 bases). The CDR3 runs 15 residues. Deletions cut 0 bases from V and 2 bases from J, with 10 bases between. Germline assignment: CDR1 SGHTA and CDR2 FQGTGA. In nucleotides, the CDR3 is TGTGCCAGCAGCTTAACGGACTTACCTCAAGAGACCCAGTACTTC. It yields the protein CASSLTDLPQETQYF.

The chain is built from TRBV27 and TRBJ2-3; D possibly corresponds to TRBD2 (6 bases). The CDR3 has 15 residues. Per the germline V gene, CDR1 is MNHEY and CDR2 is SMNVEV (reference sequence). The V end was cut by 4 bases, the J end by 6 bases, with 17 bases between. CDR3 in DNA: TGTGCCAGCAGTTCGGCGGGACCTTCCGGGGATACGCAGTATTTT. It yields the protein CASSSAGPSGDTQYF.

The chain carries TRBV30 and TRBJ1-1; D unresolved. The germline CDR1 and CDR2 sequences are GTSNPN and SVGIG (reference sequence). Trimming cost V 3 bases and J 0 bases, with 11 bases left between them. This CDR3 region has 14 residues. The CDR3 DNA reads TGTGCCTGGAGCTCCGGGGATCTGAACACTGAAGCTTTCTTT. Protein product: CAWSSGDLNTEAFF.

V is TRBV9 and J is TRBJ1-1; possibly TRBD1 for D (5 bases). The CDR3 runs 12 residues. Germline V gene data show CDR1 as SGDLS and CDR2 as YYNGEE. Deletions cut 4 bases from V and 9 bases from J, with 13 bases between. The CDR3 sequence is CASSPELGQAFF. As DNA, the CDR3 is TGTGCCAGCAGCCCCGAGTTGGGGCAAGCTTTCTTT.

The chain has TRBV19 and TRBJ1-4; D is ambiguous. Trimming removed 0 bases at V and 8 bases at J, with 16 bases between. Germline V gene lookup returns CDR1 LNHDA and CDR2 SQIVND (reference sequence). CDR3 length: 16 amino acids. CDR3 nucleotide sequence: TGTGCCAGTAGTATAGAACTCTTCCCATTGGTGGAAAAACTGTTTTTT. It specifies CASSIELFPLVEKLFF.

The chain joins TRBV5-1 to TRBJ2-7, with a weak D call TRBD2 (6 bases). The V gene's germline CDR1 is SGHRS and CDR2 YFSETQ. The CDR3 extends over 15 amino acids. Trimming removed 3 bases at V and 1 base at J, with 14 bases between. The CDR3 sequence: CASSYLSSVSYEQYF. The CDR3 DNA follows: TGCGCCAGCAGCTACCTATCTAGCGTATCCTACGAGCAGTACTTC.

This clone has just a few counts. J is TRBJ1-2 and V is TRBV7-9, with D perhaps matching TRBD1 (6 bases). The CDR3 has 14 residues. The germline gives CDR1 SEHNR, CDR2 FQNEAQ (reference sequence). V lost 2 bases and J 6 bases, leaving 13 bases between the germline ends. The CDR3 protein is CASSLSGAGDGYTF. The DNA of the CDR3 is TGTGCCAGCAGCTTATCCGGGGCAGGGGATGGCTACACCTTC. The variable domain in full, completed from reference TRBV7-9 and TRBJ1-2, reads DTGVSQNPRHKITKRGQNVTFRCDPISEHNRLYWYRQTLGQGPEFLTYFQNEAQLEKSRLLSDRFSAERPKGSFSTLEIQRTEQGDSAMYLCASSLSGAGDGYTFGSGTRLTVV.

This clone appeared a few times. The chain links TRBV6-6 to TRBJ2-1, with D possibly TRBD1 on 6 matching bases. Trimming pared 2 bases from V and 9 bases from J, leaving 11 bases between. CDR1 MNHNY and CDR2 SVGAGI come from the germline V gene (reference sequence). CDR3 size: 13 residues. The CDR3 DNA sequence: TGTGCCAGCAGTTACGAACAGGGTACTGAGCAGTTCTTC. Translation: CASSYEQGTEQFF.

This sequence joins TRBV4-3 and TRBJ1-2; D ambiguous. Germline CDR1 is LGHNA and CDR2 is YSLEER. V lost 1 base and J lost 3, with 9 bases in between. The CDR3 is 14 residues long. The DNA for the CDR3 is TGCGCCAGCAGCCAAGCGTCGGGTGACTATGGCTACACCTTC. Translated: CASSQASGDYGYTF.